This T cell receptor (beta chain) was sequenced during a study of T cells in Graves' hyperthyroidism and ophthalmopathy. Germline V gives CDR1 MNHNS, CDR2 SASEGT. The trim removed 2 bases at V and 3 bases at J, leaving 5 bases unmatched. CDR3 size: 15 residues. Regions amplified from RNA transcripts were the TCR beta CDR3 regions. A set of HTBI primers served as the primers for a first-round RT-PCR of the TCR CDR3. In TCRdb, the multiplex PCR reads were re-called with MiXCR into one record per CDR3 protein. The sample has 700,000 or so distinct CDR3 sequences, around 15% seen once; the top ten hold under 9.5%. General study results and limits: Clonotypes that were expanded in thyroid above 0.001 mostly appeared in blood too.

In patients aged 18 to 65, hyperthyroidism was newly diagnosed, with duration under 2 months. Orbital computed tomography and thyroid ultrasound, together with serum TRAb and thyroxine and clinical symptoms, were used for diagnoses. Fresh peripheral blood, roughly 9.6 ml, was the source of the PBMCs. In its sample, this clonotype was seen many times. Its antigen is not identified. The chain recombines TRBV6-1 with TRBJ2-7; 9 nucleotides agree with TRBD1. This sequence was found in a man aged 18 to 35 with Graves' hyperthyroidism. The specimen sequenced was blood. The chain's CDR3 is CASSEPPGQGYEQYF. CDR3 sequence (DNA): TGTGCCAGCAGTGAACCACCGGGACAGGGCTACGAGCAGTACTTC.